Below, 10 T cell receptor beta chains from the same sample are listed, as sequenced in a study of cytomegalovirus exposure and HLA in healthy donors. It was with 60 Vbeta and 13 Jbeta primers that the PCR ran. TCRdb keeps only in-frame clones here, not all; method: immunoSEQ multiplex PCR. The sample comprises 100,000 to 150,000 clones, around 82% of which are singletons, and approximately 1.2% rests with the top ten. Input material: PBMCs. The source is a female donor in good health and CMV-seronegative.

This chain uses TRBV5-4 with TRBJ1-1; tentatively, D is TRBD1 (6 bases). CDR1 is SGHNT, CDR2 YYREEE, per germline (reference sequence). V dropped 3 bases and J dropped 1 base, with 25 bases sitting between them. The CDR3 length is 19 residues. CDR3 amino acids: CASSSRKGDTRGRNTEAFF. CDR3 DNA sequence: TGTGCCAGCAGCTCTCGAAAAGGGGACACCCGAGGGAGGAACACTGAAGCTTTCTTT.

This clone appeared once. The CDR3, as DNA: TGCGCCAGCAGCAACAGCGGGGGTACGCAAGAGACCCAGTACTTC. It translates to CASSNSGGTQETQYF. V is TRBV4-1 and J is TRBJ2-5; 8 bases match TRBD2. CDR1 and CDR2 from the germline V gene are MGHRA and YSYEKL. The CDR3 covers 15 residues. Trimming cost V 5 bases and J 2 bases; bases outside gene matches: 7.

DNA of the CDR3: TGCGCCAGCAGCTTGGGACAGGCGAACACTGAAGCTTTCTTT. It codes for CASSLGQANTEAFF. The chain joins TRBV5-1 to TRBJ1-1; perhaps TRBD1 as D (6 bases). The CDR3 is 14 residues long. The ends were cut back, 0 bases at V and 1 base at J, with 7 bases in the middle. Germline values: CDR1 SGHRS, CDR2 YFSETQ.

This clone was seen a few times. This chain links TRBV7-3 with TRBJ2-7; TRBD2 matches at 8 bases. The CDR3 covers 17 residues. V lost 1 base to trimming and J lost 6 bases; unmatched junction nucleotides: 14. Germline V CDR1 and CDR2: SGHTA, FQGTGA. The CDR3 here is CASSLNGRGGPAGEQYF. CDR3 in DNA: TGTGCCAGCAGCTTAAATGGTCGGGGGGGGCCTGCCGGCGAGCAGTACTTC.

This clone turned up a few times. The chain recombines TRBV5-4 with TRBJ2-7; D gene ambiguous. Germline V lookup: CDR1 SGHNT, CDR2 YYREEE (reference sequence). V gave up 0 bases and J gave up 2 bases, with 6 bases separating them. CDR3 length: 13 amino acids. DNA of the CDR3: TGTGCCAGCAGCTTGGCCAGAACCTACGAGCAGTACTTC. It is translated as CASSLARTYEQYF.

The CDR3 DNA is TGTGCCAGCAGAACGAAGGACTCCCTTAACACTGAAGCTTTCTTT. Its translation is CASRTKDSLNTEAFF. The rearrangement uses TRBV27 and TRBJ1-1; D unresolved. The V and J ends lost 6 bases and 2 bases respectively, with 16 bases between them. Per the germline V gene, CDR1 is MNHEY and CDR2 is SMNVEV (reference sequence). This CDR3 has 15 amino acids.

V gene TRBV6-5 combines with J gene TRBJ2-1, with 7 bases aligning to TRBD2. Germline V gives CDR1 MNHEY, CDR2 SVGAGI. V lost 5 bases and J lost 8; bases outside the gene matches: 9. The CDR3 sequence is 14 residues long. The CDR3 is CASSTGGRSYEQFF. The CDR3 DNA is TGTGCCAGCAGTACGGGGGGACGATCGTATGAGCAGTTCTTC.

V and J are TRBV9 and TRBJ2-1; D is possibly TRBD2 (6 bases). V shed 0 bases and J shed 5 bases, with 15 bases lying between them. The CDR3 runs to 16 residues. Germline V CDR1 and CDR2: SGDLS, YYNGEE. CDR3 coding DNA: TGTGCCAGCAGCGTAGACTGGGCGGGGTCGCACAATGAGCAGTTCTTC. Residues: CASSVDWAGSHNEQFF.

CDR3 in amino acids: CASSLSGGSYEQYF. The DNA for the CDR3 is TGTGCCAGCAGCTTAAGCGGGGGGTCCTACGAGCAGTACTTC. The chain uses TRBV7-3 and TRBJ2-7, with 8 bases aligning to TRBD2. Germline CDR1 reads SGHTA; CDR2 reads FQGTGA. After removal of 1 base from V and 1 base from J, the junction contained 0 bases not matched to a gene. The CDR3 loop spans 14 amino acids. Combining the CDR3 with reference TRBV7-3 and TRBJ2-7 gives the whole variable domain GAGVSQTPSNKVTEKGKYVELRCDPISGHTALYWYRQSLGQGPEFLIYFQGTGAADDSGLPNDRFFAVRPEGSVSTLKIQRTERGDSAVYLCASSLSGGSYEQYFGPGTRLTVT.

This rearrangement joins TRBV15 to TRBJ1-4; D unclear. This CDR3 contains 18 residues. Trimming left V 0 bases short and J 4 bases short, with 18 bases between. Germline-derived CDR1 and CDR2 are LNHNV and YYDKDF (reference sequence). The CDR3: CATSRDGVWSGNNEKLFF. In DNA, the CDR3 is TGTGCCACCAGCAGAGATGGAGTATGGTCCGGGAATAATGAAAAACTGTTTTTT.